This TCR beta chain was observed in a study of T-cell reconstitution after alpha-beta-depleted transplantation in children (TCRdb year 2016). With respect to the entire study: Using TCR repertoire profiling, the study quantitatively followed how T-cell immune reconstitution unfolded in children after TCRalphabeta/CD19-depleted allogeneic hematopoietic cell transplantation. On the study overall, not on this receptor specifically: In some patients, the high TCRbeta diversity seen at day 60 was put down to recipient T cells and intrathymic progenitors that had survived conditioning. Over the following months the frequencies of hyperexpanded clones went down, and after one year T-cell counts and TCRbeta diversity were mostly credited to newly produced T cells. The apparently early recovery of alphabetaT-cell counts about two months after transplant reportedly depended on only several hundred rapidly expanded clones that came from non-depleted graft cells.

There are many counts of this clonotype. Its binding antigen is unknown. No base quality information exists; no much larger clone differs at one position. Reading from cysteine to phenylalanine, the CDR3 counts 16 amino acids. Only CDR3 DNA is held: 48 bases, read in frame from base 1. The trim is 6 bases for V and 7 bases for J, with a gap of 21 bases between the germline ends. The germline V gene specifies SGHAT as CDR1 and FQNNGV as CDR2. This specimen's time point label, interpreted: day 60 (about 2 months) after transplantation. In light of the paper, this sample's treatment or condition label describes: allogeneic hematopoietic cell transplantation with graft depleted of TCRalphabeta T cells and CD19 B cells. The children who served as transplant recipients had been given grafts of TCRalphabeta/CD19-depleted allogeneic hematopoietic cells. The library was made by PCR. Sequencing was carried out with an Illumina HiSeq 2500. TCR libraries were prepared with molecular barcoding, using unique molecular identifiers to normalize TCRbeta repertoire quantification. In-frame beta chains were kept once TCRdb had trimmed the public reads at Q25 with fastp and called clones with MiXCR. Each entry merges the rows of one CDR3 protein and shows their most common DNA and genes. The sample contains approximately 32,000 distinct CDR3 sequences, around 7% of them found a single time. 27% of the sample is held by the ten biggest clonotypes.

This TCR came from a child less than two years old who had a stem cell transplant for acute myeloid leukemia, so the T cells may come from the graft donor. Sequenced material: peripheral blood, taken 60 days after TCRalphabeta/CD19-depleted stem cell transplant. The V and J genes are TRBV11-2 and TRBJ2-2; 5 matching bases give a weak D call of TRBD2. The CDR3 region has the sequence CASSFRLAREFGELFF. In nucleotide form, the sequence is TGTGCCAGCAGTTTTAGGTTAGCGAGAGAATTCGGGGAGCTGTTTTTT.